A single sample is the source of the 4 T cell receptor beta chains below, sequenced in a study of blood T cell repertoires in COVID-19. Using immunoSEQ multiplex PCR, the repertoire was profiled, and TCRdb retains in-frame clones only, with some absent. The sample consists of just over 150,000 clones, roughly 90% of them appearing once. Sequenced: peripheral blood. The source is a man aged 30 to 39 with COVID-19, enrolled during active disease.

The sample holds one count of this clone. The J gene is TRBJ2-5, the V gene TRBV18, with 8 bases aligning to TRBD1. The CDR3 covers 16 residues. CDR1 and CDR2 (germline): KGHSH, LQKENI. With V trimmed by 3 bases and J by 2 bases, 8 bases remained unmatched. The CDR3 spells CASSPGPTGVQETQYF. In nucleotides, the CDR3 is TGTGCCAGCTCACCGGGGCCGACAGGGGTTCAAGAGACCCAGTACTTC.

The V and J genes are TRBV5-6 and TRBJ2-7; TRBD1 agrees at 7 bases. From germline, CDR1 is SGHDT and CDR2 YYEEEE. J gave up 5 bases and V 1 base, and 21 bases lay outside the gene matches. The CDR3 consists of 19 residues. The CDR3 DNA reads TGTGCCAGCAGCTTGTTTAGGTTGAGGGGGCGCCCGGATACCCACGAGCAGTACTTC. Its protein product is CASSLFRLRGRPDTHEQYF.

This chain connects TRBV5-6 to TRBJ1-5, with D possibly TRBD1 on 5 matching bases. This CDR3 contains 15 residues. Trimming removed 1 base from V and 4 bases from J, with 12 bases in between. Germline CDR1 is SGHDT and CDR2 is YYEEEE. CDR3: CASSLSGTTNQPQHF. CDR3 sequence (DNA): TGTGCCAGCAGCTTGTCCGGGACTACGAATCAGCCCCAGCATTTT.

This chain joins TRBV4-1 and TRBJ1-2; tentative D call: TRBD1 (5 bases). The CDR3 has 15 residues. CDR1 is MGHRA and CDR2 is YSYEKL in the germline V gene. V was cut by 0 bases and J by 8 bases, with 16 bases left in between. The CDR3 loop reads CASSQDQTAGLGYTF. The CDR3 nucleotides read TGCGCCAGCAGCCAAGATCAAACCGCGGGGCTGGGCTACACCTTC.